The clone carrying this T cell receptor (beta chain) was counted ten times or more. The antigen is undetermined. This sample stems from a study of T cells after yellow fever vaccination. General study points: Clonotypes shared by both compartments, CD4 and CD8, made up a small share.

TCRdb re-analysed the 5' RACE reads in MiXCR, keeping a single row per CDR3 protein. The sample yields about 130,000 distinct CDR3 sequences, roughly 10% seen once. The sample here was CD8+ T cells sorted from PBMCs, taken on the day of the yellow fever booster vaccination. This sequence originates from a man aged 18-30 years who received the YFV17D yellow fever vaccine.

The CDR3 nucleotides are TGCGCCAGCAGCCAGAACCCCTCCGGACAAAGCGTCACCTTC. Translation gives CASSQNPSGQSVTF. The chain combines TRBV4-1 with TRBJ1-2; perhaps TRBD1 as D (5 bases). Germline-derived CDR1 and CDR2 are MGHRA and YSYEKL. The CDR3 totals 14 residues. The V end was cut by 3 bases, the J end by 13 bases, with 21 bases between.